A selection of T cell receptor beta chains follows, all from one sample in a study of Graves' ophthalmopathy and Graves' hyperthyroidism. TCRdb re-called the multiplex PCR reads through MiXCR, storing one row per CDR3 protein. The table lists fewer than 250,000 distinct CDR3 sequences, 29% of them singletons, with approximately 8.6% in the top ten. The sequenced sample consisted of peripheral blood. These receptors all come from a man aged 45-60 years with Graves' ophthalmopathy. Each CDR3 is given with its conserved first and last residue. A D gene is named only where the DNA matches it firmly. Not all rows give a size; the values are once, few, many and, for expanded clones, a class.

>TRBV6-1|TRBJ1-6|TRBD1|NA
TGTGCCAGCACTACTAGGGGGCACAGGGGTTCACCCCTCCACTTT
CASTTRGHRGSPLHF
>TRBV19|TRBJ2-7|NA|many
TGTGCCAGTAGTCTGGGGGGTGGACGCCGAACCTACGAGCAGTACTTC
CASSLGGGRRTYEQYF
>TRBV11-2|TRBJ1-5|TRBD1|many
TGTGCCAGCAGCGTAGACAGGGGAGACCAGCCCCAGCATTTT
CASSVDRGDQPQHF
>TRBV13|TRBJ2-5|TRBD1|many
TGTGCCAGCAGCTCCCCCTCCGGGACAGGGAGAAGAGAGACCCAGTACTTC
CASSSPSGTGRRETQYF
>TRBV28|TRBJ2-5|TRBD2|many
TGTGCCAGCAGTGTTCCGGGGGGGGGCGGAAAGACCCAGTACTTC
CASSVPGGGGKTQYF
>TRBV7-9|TRBJ2-7|NA|many
TGTGCCAGCAGCTTTTCTAGCGCCCTCCGCGAGCAGTACTTC
CASSFSSALREQYF
>TRBV28|TRBJ1-1|TRBD1|NA
TGTGCCAGCAGCTATCAACCGGGACAGGGGTCGATGAACACTGAAGCTTTCTTT
CASSYQPGQGSMNTEAFF
>TRBV4-2|TRBJ2-5|NA|few
TGTGCCAGCAGCAGGGGGGAGGGCTTCCGAGAGACCCAGTACTTC
CASSRGEGFRETQYF
>TRBV20-1|TRBJ1-1|TRBD1|many
TGCAGTGGACAGGGGGAAAGTGAAGCTTTCTTT
CSGQGESEAFF
>TRBV11-2|TRBJ2-7|TRBD1|many
TGTGCCAGCAGCTCCCGGGACAGGGGATTCGAGCAGTACTTC
CASSSRDRGFEQYF
>TRBV6-2/TRBV6-3|TRBJ2-1|NA|many
TGTGCCAGCAGCCTTGGCAATGAGCAGTTCTTC
CASSLGNEQFF